The next 12 T cell receptor beta chains were all read from a single sample in a study of cytomegalovirus exposure and HLA in healthy donors. Both 60 Vbeta primers and 13 Jbeta primers went into the PCR. Libraries were prepared by immunoSEQ multiplex PCR; TCRdb keeps only in-frame clonotypes and omits some of them. This sample has about 57,000 clones, with roughly 84% found just once. Input material: PBMCs. These receptor sequences come from a man between 25 and 39 years old in good health and CMV-seronegative.

The V call is TRBV6-6, the J call TRBJ2-5; a possible D gene is TRBD1 (6 bases). The CDR3 sequence is 15 residues long. V was shortened by 5 bases and J by 2 bases, with 15 bases between the two germline ends. CDR1 is MNHNY, CDR2 SVGAGI, per germline (reference sequence). This chain's CDR3 is CASSLQGTRQETQYF. The DNA of the CDR3 is TGTGCCAGCAGTCTACAGGGTACGAGACAAGAGACCCAGTACTTC.

The rearrangement joins TRBV2 to TRBJ1-4; 10 bases fit TRBD1. CDR3 length: 20 residues. Germline loops: CDR1 SNHLY, CDR2 FYNNEI. Trimming at V came to 2 bases and at J to 0 bases, leaving 12 bases not matched to a gene. In DNA, the CDR3 is TGTGCCAGCAGTGAACTCTACGGGACAGGGGATATGTCAACTAATGAAAAACTGTTTTTT. It translates to CASSELYGTGDMSTNEKLFF. The full variable domain, completed using reference TRBV2 and TRBJ1-4, is EPEVTQTPSHQVTQMGQEVILRCVPISNHLYFYWYRQILGQKVEFLVSFYNNEISEKSEIFDDQFSVERPDGSNFTLKIRSTKLEDSAMYFCASSELYGTGDMSTNEKLFFGSGTQLSVL.

J is TRBJ2-5 and V is TRBV5-3, with D perhaps TRBD2 (6 bases). TRBV5-3 is classed as an ORF, of uncertain function. The V gene lost 4 bases and the J gene lost 7 bases, with 11 bases spanning the gap. There are 12 residues in the CDR3. CDR3 residues: CARSLGGGTQYF. The CDR3 coding sequence is TGTGCCAGAAGCCTGGGGGGAGGGACCCAGTACTTC.

CDR3 sequence reads: CASSVGHLGNTIYF. The CDR3 region has the DNA TGTGCCAGCAGCGTAGGGCACCTTGGAAACACCATATATTTT. The chain recombines TRBV9 with TRBJ1-3; the D is unclear. Germline V CDR1 and CDR2: SGDLS, YYNGEE. Deletions cut 0 bases from V and 3 bases from J, with 7 bases between. There are 14 residues in the CDR3.

The rearrangement uses TRBV4-1 and TRBJ2-3, with D perhaps matching TRBD2 (6 bases). CDR1 and CDR2 from the germline V gene are MGHRA and YSYEKL. The CDR3 consists of 16 residues. The germline V and J ends were trimmed by 0 bases and 9 bases, with 19 bases remaining between them. The CDR3 reads CASSQEIAAPRGTQYF. The DNA of the CDR3 is TGCGCCAGCAGCCAAGAGATAGCGGCCCCCCGAGGGACGCAGTATTTT.

V and J are TRBV16 and TRBJ1-5, with TRBD1 as a possible D gene (5 bases). Germline V CDR1 and CDR2: KGHSY, FQNENV. V was cut by 2 bases and J by 4 bases, with 12 bases left in between. This CDR3 spans 15 amino acids. The CDR3 loop reads CASSQVGSGNQPQHF. The CDR3 DNA follows: TGTGCCAGCAGCCAAGTCGGGTCAGGGAATCAGCCCCAGCATTTT.

CDR3 region: CASSRVVGSSYNEQFF. The CDR3 DNA is TGTGCCAGCTCACGTGTAGTGGGGAGCTCCTACAATGAGCAGTTCTTC. This chain joins TRBV18 and TRBJ2-1; TRBD2 is a possible D gene (5 bases). CDR1 and CDR2 (germline): KGHSH, LQKENI. Trimming left V 4 bases short and J 0 bases short, with 13 bases between. The CDR3 extends over 16 amino acids.

The V and J genes are TRBV27 and TRBJ2-6, with TRBD1 matching over 9 bases. The length of the CDR3 is 19 residues. Germline lookup yields CDR1 MNHEY and CDR2 SMNVEV (reference sequence). The junction had 8 bases not matched to a gene; V was cut back by 2 bases and J by 0 bases. The CDR3 loop reads CASSLLGTGSLSGANVLTF. The CDR3 DNA follows: TGTGCCAGCAGTTTACTTGGGACAGGGTCCCTCTCTGGGGCCAACGTCCTGACTTTC.

This chain connects TRBV9 to TRBJ2-3; the match to TRBD1 covers 8 bases. Germline values: CDR1 SGDLS, CDR2 YYNGEE. The CDR3 length is 16 residues. Unmatched junction bases numbered 6, after V lost 0 bases and J lost 3 bases. Here the CDR3 DNA reads TGTGCCAGCAGCGTAGGGCAGGGGGCTCATACAGATACGCAGTATTTT. Translating gives CASSVGQGAHTDTQYF.

This chain uses TRBV6-1 with TRBJ2-5, with D hard to call. The CDR3 is 16 amino acids. V was clipped by 3 bases and J by 5 bases, with 19 bases between them. Germline lookup yields CDR1 MNHNS and CDR2 SASEGT. CDR3 DNA sequence: TGTGCCAGCAGTGATGCGCAGGTGACCCCTCTGGAGACCCAGTACTTC. This encodes CASSDAQVTPLETQYF.

The genes are TRBV5-1 and TRBJ2-3; 7 bases map to TRBD1. The CDR3 has 16 residues. Trimming cost V 0 bases and J 5 bases; bases outside gene matches: 9. Germline assignment: CDR1 SGHRS and CDR2 YFSETQ. The CDR3 sequence is CASSLGGTVREDTQYF. In DNA form, the CDR3 reads TGCGCCAGCAGCTTGGGAGGGACAGTGAGGGAAGATACGCAGTATTTT.

V usage is TRBV27 and J usage is TRBJ2-7; TRBD2 agrees at 8 bases. The junction had 4 bases not matched to a gene; V was cut back by 3 bases and J by 3 bases. This CDR3 contains 14 residues. The germline V gene has CDR1 MNHEY and CDR2 SMNVEV (reference sequence). DNA for the CDR3: TGTGCCAGCAGTTTCACCGGGACTAGCTACGAGCAGTACTTC. Its translation: CASSFTGTSYEQYF.